The T cell receptor beta chain described here comes from a study of blood T cell repertoires in COVID-19. V lost 0 bases to trimming and J lost 6 bases, with 12 bases between them. The CDR3 spans 16 residues. Germline CDR1 and CDR2: MGHRA and YSYEKL. Using immunoSEQ multiplex PCR, the repertoire was profiled, and TCRdb retains in-frame clones only, with some absent. The sample has about 200,000 clones, roughly 80% seen once; the top ten hold 7.5% to 9%. This sequence was found in a woman older than 75 with acute or convalescent COVID-19. The chain joins TRBV4-1 to TRBJ1-6; D is uncertain. The sample taken for sequencing was peripheral blood. In DNA, the CDR3 is TGCGCCAGCAGCCAAGATCCTGGCACAGTTAATTCACCCCTCCACTTT. It specifies CASSQDPGTVNSPLHF.